Each of the 30 T cell receptor beta chains below was sequenced from the same sample in a study of persistence of HIV-infected CD4 T cells. Their antigens are not known. Cells were stimulated nonspecifically with anti-CD3/anti-CD28 magnetic beads. CD4+ T cells upregulating both CD40 ligand and CD69 were sorted as responding cells. The libraries were made with immunoSEQ version 4 in survey mode. The protocol was immunoSEQ multiplex PCR, while the TCRdb copy is restricted to in-frame clones and leaves out a portion. This table holds 40,000 to 45,000 clones, roughly nine tenths found once. The specimen was CD4+ T cells sorted from PBMCs after roughly 19-hour stimulation, collected from a patient who received antiretroviral therapy. These receptors all stem from an adult man with HIV who was CMV-seropositive.

The chain recombines TRBV18 with TRBJ1-3; no reliable D call. Trimming removed 1 base at V and 4 bases at J, with 11 bases between. Germline loops: CDR1 KGHSH, CDR2 LQKENI. CDR3 size: 15 residues. CDR3 nucleotides: TGTGCCAGCTCACCACAGGGCTATTCAGGAAACACCATATATTTT. Translated, it gives CASSPQGYSGNTIYF.

V usage is TRBV25-1 and J usage is TRBJ2-1; 7 bases agree with TRBD1. V lost 4 bases and J lost 1; bases outside the gene matches: 7. The germline V gene encodes CDR1 MGHDK and CDR2 SYGVNS. CDR3 size: 16 residues. The chain's CDR3 is CASSGLIQGSYNEQFF. As DNA, the CDR3 is TGTGCCAGCAGTGGCCTGATACAGGGGTCCTACAATGAGCAGTTCTTC.

The gene calls are TRBV3-1 (or the pseudogene TRBV3-2) and TRBJ1-1; 9 nucleotides line up with TRBD1. J lost 4 bases, V lost 5 bases, and 2 bases had no gene match. The CDR3 contains 13 residues. From germline, CDR1 is LGHDT and CDR2 YNNKEL (reference sequence). CDR3 protein: CASSKQGATEAFF. The CDR3 DNA is TGTGCCAGCAGCAAACAGGGGGCCACTGAAGCTTTCTTT.

CDR3 amino acids: CASRRIAGLAAVTDTQYF. The CDR3 DNA sequence: TGTGCCAGCAGGCGGATTGCCGGGCTAGCTGCGGTCACAGATACGCAGTATTTT. The V gene is TRBV28, the J gene TRBJ2-3, with a possible D match to TRBD2 (5 bases). Deletions cut 6 bases from V and 2 bases from J, with 24 bases between. CDR1 and CDR2 (germline): MDHEN, SYDVKM. The CDR3 sequence is 18 residues long.

This rearrangement joins TRBV4-1 to TRBJ1-2; D remains ambiguous. Germline CDR1 reads MGHRA; CDR2 reads YSYEKL. V gave up 1 base and J gave up 1 base, with 10 bases separating them. This CDR3 contains 15 residues. The CDR3 here is CASSQVNGGNYGYTF. In DNA, the CDR3 is TGCGCCAGCAGCCAAGTCAATGGAGGTAACTATGGCTACACCTTC.

The chain carries TRBV5-1 and TRBJ1-1; possibly TRBD1 for D (5 bases). The CDR3 has 15 residues. Per germline, CDR1 SGHRS and CDR2 YFSETQ. With 0 bases removed from V and 1 base from J, the gap between germline ends came to 10 bases. The DNA of the CDR3 is TGCGCCAGCAGCTTGGTGGGGCAGCAGAACACTGAAGCTTTCTTT. Translation: CASSLVGQQNTEAFF. Full variable domain (rest looked up from reference TRBV5-1 and TRBJ1-1): KAGVTQTPRYLIKTRGQQVTLSCSPISGHRSVSWYQQTPGQGLQFLFEYFSETQRNKGNFPGRFSGRQFSNSRSEMNVSTLELGDSALYLCASSLVGQQNTEAFFGQGTRLTVV.

The J gene is TRBJ2-1, the V gene TRBV24-1; D uncertain. CDR3 length: 16 amino acids. Germline V gene data show CDR1 as KGHDR and CDR2 as SFDVKD. V lost 3 bases to trimming and J lost 6 bases, with 17 bases between them. CDR3 coding DNA: TGTGCCACCAGTGATGCCCTATCCCCGGTAAGCAATGAGCAGTTCTTC. Translated: CATSDALSPVSNEQFF.

The chain employs TRBV18 and TRBJ2-7; 7 bases line up with TRBD1. The germline V gene encodes CDR1 KGHSH and CDR2 LQKENI. The CDR3 has 13 residues. Trimming took 6 bases from V and 2 from J; bases not matched to a gene: 4. For the CDR3, the DNA is TGTGCCAGCTCCGACAGGGATGCCTACGAGCAGTACTTC. This sequence encodes CASSDRDAYEQYF. Full variable domain (rest looked up from reference TRBV18 and TRBJ2-7): NAGVMQNPRHLVRRRGQEARLRCSPMKGHSHVYWYRQLPEEGLKFMVYLQKENIIDESGMPKERFSAEFPKEGPSILRIQQVVRGDSAAYFCASSDRDAYEQYFGPGTRLTVT.

The gene calls are TRBV27 and TRBJ2-7, with D unresolved. CDR3 length equals 14 residues. Trimming removed 3 bases from V and 2 bases from J, with 11 bases in between. CDR1 MNHEY and CDR2 SMNVEV come from the germline V gene (reference sequence). The CDR3 bases are TGTGCCAGCAGTTTGTCGAACCGGGCCTACGAGCAGTACTTC. As protein: CASSLSNRAYEQYF.

This chain uses TRBV24-1 with TRBJ1-4; tentatively, D is TRBD1 (6 bases). Trimming pared 6 bases from V and 4 bases from J, leaving 20 bases between. Germline loops: CDR1 KGHDR, CDR2 SFDVKD. The CDR3 contains 17 residues. CDR3 region: CATSPWGRGRFNEKLFF. The CDR3 DNA follows: TGTGCCACCAGTCCCTGGGGCAGGGGCCGATTTAATGAAAAACTGTTTTTT.

The gene calls are TRBV10-1 and TRBJ1-6; D may be TRBD1 (6 bases). Between the trimmed V and J ends, which lost 10 bases and 7 bases, there was a span of 14 bases. Germline CDR1 is WNHNN and CDR2 is SYGVQD (reference sequence). CDR3 length: 13 amino acids. Written as DNA, the CDR3 is TGCGCCACCAGACAGGATCCGAATTCACCCCTCCACTTT. Amino acid sequence: CATRQDPNSPLHF.

The chain combines TRBV7-2 with TRBJ1-1; D is possibly TRBD1 (6 bases). The CDR3 spans 13 residues. V shed 4 bases and J shed 1 base, with 7 bases lying between them. Germline loops: CDR1 SGHTA, CDR2 FQGNSA. The CDR3 reads CASSSGQNTEAFF. The DNA of the CDR3 is TGTGCCAGCAGCTCGGGACAGAACACTGAAGCTTTCTTT.

This chain links TRBV28 with TRBJ2-7; 7 positions agree with TRBD1. Looked up from germline, CDR1 is MDHEN and CDR2 is SYDVKM. The length of the CDR3 is 13 residues. Losses at the gene ends were 6 bases for V and 2 bases for J; bases not matched to a gene: 4. CDR3 coding DNA: TGTGCCAGCAGAAAAGACAGGGCCTACGAGCAGTACTTC. Translation: CASRKDRAYEQYF.

V gene TRBV5-1 combines with J gene TRBJ2-6; D not resolved. The CDR3 has 17 amino acids. Trimming left V 6 bases short and J 0 bases short, with 16 bases between. Germline CDR1 is SGHRS and CDR2 is YFSETQ. This CDR3 reads CASILVPVNSGANVLTF. The DNA for the CDR3 is TGCGCCAGCATCTTAGTGCCAGTGAACTCTGGGGCCAACGTCCTGACTTTC.

This chain joins TRBV14 and TRBJ2-5; tentative D call: TRBD1 (6 bases). The CDR3 length is 13 residues. Per germline, CDR1 SGHDN and CDR2 FVKESK. V lost 4 bases to trimming and J lost 1 base, with 7 bases between them. The CDR3 bases are TGTGCCAGCAGCCGGACAGTCCAAGAGACCCAGTACTTC. Its translation is CASSRTVQETQYF.

V and J are TRBV18 and TRBJ2-2; TRBD2 matches 10 bases. The CDR3 consists of 18 residues. J was trimmed by 0 bases and V by 3 bases; bases with no gene match: 7. Per the germline V gene, CDR1 is KGHSH and CDR2 is LQKENI. The CDR3 spells CASSPDSGGPPNTGELFF. The CDR3 nucleotides read TGTGCCAGCTCACCGGATAGCGGGGGGCCACCGAACACCGGGGAGCTGTTTTTT.

This chain uses TRBV2 with TRBJ1-4; 8 nucleotides match TRBD1. The CDR3 extends over 14 amino acids. Germline assignment: CDR1 SNHLY and CDR2 FYNNEI. V gave up 7 bases and J gave up 4 bases; unmatched junction bases: 5. This CDR3 is CASMLQGGNEKLFF. The CDR3 coding sequence is TGTGCCAGCATGCTACAGGGGGGTAATGAAAAACTGTTTTTT.

This chain links TRBV29-1 with TRBJ1-1; 10 bases agree with TRBD1. In germline, CDR1 is SQVTM, CDR2 ANQGSEA. Germline trimming cut 5 bases from V and 3 bases from J; bases unmatched to any gene: 3. CDR3 size: 13 residues. The CDR3 here is CSVRTGGDTEAFF. Here the CDR3 DNA reads TGCAGCGTTCGGACAGGGGGTGACACTGAAGCTTTCTTT.

The gene calls are TRBV3-1 (or the pseudogene TRBV3-2) and TRBJ2-1; D gene ambiguous. Germline V gene data show CDR1 as LGHDT and CDR2 as YNNKEL (reference sequence). Deletions cut 2 bases from V and 6 bases from J, with 11 bases between. The CDR3 runs 14 residues. The CDR3 here is CASSQFLASNEQFF. The DNA for the CDR3 is TGTGCCAGCAGCCAATTCCTCGCTAGCAATGAGCAGTTCTTC.

This clone was detected a few times. The V call is TRBV5-1, the J call TRBJ2-2, with 7 nucleotides matching TRBD1. CDR3 length: 17 amino acids. V trimming: 3 bases; J trimming: 2 bases; junction bases outside the gene matches: 10. Germline CDR1 is SGHRS and CDR2 is YFSETQ. The CDR3 protein is CASSSVGDRVNTGELFF. The CDR3, as DNA: TGCGCCAGCAGCTCGGTAGGGGACAGAGTTAACACCGGGGAGCTGTTTTTT.

This clone was observed once. V is TRBV19 and J is TRBJ1-2; 10 bases match TRBD1. After removal of 2 bases from V and 2 bases from J, the junction contained 8 bases not matched to a gene. CDR1 is LNHDA, CDR2 SQIVND, per germline (reference sequence). This CDR3 comprises 17 residues. CDR3 region: CASSILLRDRGNYGYTF. CDR3 coding DNA: TGTGCCAGTAGTATACTACTCCGGGACAGGGGAAACTATGGCTACACCTTC.

This chain links TRBV12-5 with TRBJ1-5; TRBD1 aligns across 7 bases. Looked up from germline, CDR1 is LGHNT and CDR2 is FRNRAP. The CDR3 loop spans 16 amino acids. V shed 1 base, J shed 4 bases, and the junction held 7 bases outside the gene matches. CDR3 in DNA: TGTGCTAGTGGTTTGGCAACAGGGGCGCCAAATCAGCCCCAGCATTTT. Translating gives CASGLATGAPNQPQHF.

The rearrangement joins TRBV5-5 to TRBJ1-1; D remains unclear. Germline V gives CDR1 SGHKS, CDR2 YYEKEE (reference sequence). The CDR3 is 13 residues long. The DNA for the CDR3 is TGTGAAGACGAAGGGCGCGGTGACACTGAAGCTTTCTTT. Its protein is CEDEGRGDTEAFF.

This sequence joins TRBV19 and TRBJ1-5; D is possibly TRBD1 (6 bases). The CDR3 has 16 residues. CDR1 LNHDA and CDR2 SQIVND come from the germline V gene (reference sequence). With 4 bases removed from V and 4 bases from J, the gap between germline ends came to 17 bases. CDR3 in amino acids: CASSTFSGQSNQPQHF. Written as DNA, the CDR3 is TGTGCCAGTAGTACCTTTTCCGGACAGTCGAATCAGCCCCAGCATTTT.

This chain connects TRBV5-8 to TRBJ1-5; D remains unclear. This CDR3 has 14 amino acids. Germline CDR1 and CDR2: SGHTS and YDEGEE. The V and J ends lost 0 bases and 9 bases respectively, with 13 bases between them. The CDR3 DNA follows: TGTGCCAGCAGCTTGGGTCTAGGCCTTCGGCCCCAGCATTTT. This translates into CASSLGLGLRPQHF.

The chain couples TRBV5-1 to TRBJ1-4; 9 bases are shared with TRBD1. This CDR3 is built from 17 residues. The germline CDR1 and CDR2 sequences are SGHRS and YFSETQ. J was trimmed by 7 bases and V by 0 bases; bases with no gene match: 10. The CDR3 sequence: CASSLGQGGLPREKLFF. In nucleotides, the CDR3 is TGCGCCAGCAGCTTGGGACAGGGGGGGTTGCCTCGTGAAAAACTGTTTTTT. The full variable domain, in which reference TRBV5-1 and TRBJ1-4 provide the parts outside the CDR3, is KAGVTQTPRYLIKTRGQQVTLSCSPISGHRSVSWYQQTPGQGLQFLFEYFSETQRNKGNFPGRFSGRQFSNSRSEMNVSTLELGDSALYLCASSLGQGGLPREKLFFGSGTQLSVL.

The chain combines TRBV30 with TRBJ2-3; TRBD2 is a possible D gene (6 bases). Germline CDR1 and CDR2: GTSNPN and SVGIG (reference sequence). The CDR3 is 15 residues long. Trimming pared 0 bases from V and 0 bases from J, leaving 10 bases between. The CDR3 sequence is CAWSVRAGSTDTQYF. DNA of the CDR3: TGTGCCTGGAGTGTACGGGCGGGAAGCACAGATACGCAGTATTTT.

V is TRBV12-3 or TRBV12-4 and J is TRBJ2-5, with D maybe TRBD2 (5 bases). The length of the CDR3 is 12 residues. V was clipped by 6 bases and J by 5 bases, with 10 bases between them. The CDR3 protein is CASSGIRETQYF. The CDR3 DNA follows: TGTGCCAGCAGCGGGATTCGTGAGACCCAGTACTTC.

CDR3 in DNA: TGTGCCAGCAGTTACGTGGGAACCGAAACTGAAGCTTTCTTT. It is translated as CASSYVGTETEAFF. This sequence joins TRBV6-5 and TRBJ1-1; D gene ambiguous. This CDR3 has 14 amino acids. Trimming removed 2 bases at V and 5 bases at J, with 12 bases between. Looked up from germline, CDR1 is MNHEY and CDR2 is SVGAGI.

V usage is TRBV28 and J usage is TRBJ2-2; the D gene is possibly TRBD1 (6 bases). CDR3 length: 14 residues. Trimming took 6 bases from V and 7 from J, leaving 15 bases between them. Germline-derived CDR1 and CDR2 are MDHEN and SYDVKM. The DNA of the CDR3 is TGTGCCAGCAGCACCGGGACAACTCACGGGGAGCTGTTTTTT. It specifies CASSTGTTHGELFF.